Below, one TCR beta chain is given with its context. Antigen: not known. Amplification used 60 Vbeta primers and 13 Jbeta primers. In the source study's methods: About 11 million of 70 million to 80 million unique TCR beta chains were shared, per a later count. Profiling relied on immunoSEQ multiplex PCR, and the TCRdb table lists in-frame clones only, not all of them. V and J calls and clone size are those listed in that table; D and trimming were worked out from the DNA. The sample consists of under 200,000 clones, approximately 67% of them appearing once. This entry belongs to a study of cytomegalovirus exposure and HLA in healthy donors. The study's findings and limits: Later analysis placed DRB1 highest and HLA-C lowest in TCR association rates, which differed by HLA locus. Per a prior analysis, the majority of TCR beta V segments were productive roughly 87% or roughly 30% of the time.

The germline V gene has CDR1 LNHDA and CDR2 SQIVND (reference sequence). Germline trimming cut 7 bases from V and 4 bases from J; bases unmatched to any gene: 12. The length of the CDR3 is 17 residues. The J gene is TRBJ2-2, the V gene TRBV19; 10 nucleotides match TRBD1. The source of this sequence is a middle-aged man in good health and CMV-seronegative. The sample comprised PBMCs. This CDR3 is CASTSTGGSRITGELFF. DNA for the CDR3: TGTGCCAGTACCTCGACAGGGGGCAGTAGGATCACCGGGGAGCTGTTTTTT.